This record looks at one T cell receptor beta chain sequence and its context. As yet, its antigen is unknown. Profiling relied on immunoSEQ multiplex PCR, and the TCRdb table lists in-frame clones only, not all of them. The sample carries some 52,000 clones, around nine tenths recorded once. Time point defined: cycle 4 day 1 (C4D1), after 6 weeks of nivolumab. There was relapse after autologous stem cell transplantation in every patient, and there was variation in brentuximab vedotin exposure. Complete response, partial response or progressive disease was each patient's best response. The sample originates from a study of PD-1 blockade in classical Hodgkin lymphoma. Study as a whole: Intravenous delivery of nivolumab at 3 mg/kg to patients occurred every 2 weeks.

Study findings and constraints: Causes of the repertoire differences remain undefined, possibly disease activity or prior therapy.

The CDR3 loop spans 13 amino acids. The V gene lost 1 base and the J gene lost 5 bases, with 6 bases spanning the gap. Germline V gene sequence: CDR1 MGHRA, CDR2 YSYEKL. Sample: peripheral blood mononuclear cells (PBMCs), taken before the fourth cycle of nivolumab. This TCR was sampled from a human donor with classical Hodgkin lymphoma. This chain uses TRBV4-1 with TRBJ1-5; D ambiguous. The CDR3 bases are TGCGCCAGCAGCCAAGGATGGGATCAGCCCCAGCATTTT. This translates into CASSQGWDQPQHF.